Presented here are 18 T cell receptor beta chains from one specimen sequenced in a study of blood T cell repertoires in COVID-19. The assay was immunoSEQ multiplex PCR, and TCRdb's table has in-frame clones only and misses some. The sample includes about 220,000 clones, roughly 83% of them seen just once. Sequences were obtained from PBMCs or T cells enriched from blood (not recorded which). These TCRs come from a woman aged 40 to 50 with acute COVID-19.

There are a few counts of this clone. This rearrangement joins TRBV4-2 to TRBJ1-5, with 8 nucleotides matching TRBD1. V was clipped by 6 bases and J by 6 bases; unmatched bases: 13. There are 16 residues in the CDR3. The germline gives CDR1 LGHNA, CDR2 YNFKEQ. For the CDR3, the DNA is TGTGCCAGCAGTCACACAGGGGGTAATATCGCTCAGCCCCAGCATTTT. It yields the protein CASSHTGGNIAQPQHF.

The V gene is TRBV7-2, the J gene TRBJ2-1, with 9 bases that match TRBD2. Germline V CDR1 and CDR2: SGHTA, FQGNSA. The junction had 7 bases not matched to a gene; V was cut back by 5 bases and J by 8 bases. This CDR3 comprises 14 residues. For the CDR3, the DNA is TGTGCCAGCAGCCTAGGGACTAGCCCAGATGAGCAGTTCTTC. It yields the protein CASSLGTSPDEQFF.

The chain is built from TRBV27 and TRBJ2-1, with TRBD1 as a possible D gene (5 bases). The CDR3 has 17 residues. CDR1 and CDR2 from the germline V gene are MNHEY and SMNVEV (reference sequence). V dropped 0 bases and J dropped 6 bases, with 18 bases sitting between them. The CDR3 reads CASSLSYAGPQGNEQFF. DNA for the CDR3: TGTGCCAGCAGTTTATCCTATGCAGGACCCCAGGGCAATGAGCAGTTCTTC.

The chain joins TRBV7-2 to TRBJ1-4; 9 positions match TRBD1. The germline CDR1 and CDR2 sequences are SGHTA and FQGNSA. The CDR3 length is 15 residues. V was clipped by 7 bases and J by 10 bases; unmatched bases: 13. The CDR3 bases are TGTGCCAGCACCATTGGTACAGGGGGCTTTGGAAAACTGTTTTTT. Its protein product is CASTIGTGGFGKLFF.

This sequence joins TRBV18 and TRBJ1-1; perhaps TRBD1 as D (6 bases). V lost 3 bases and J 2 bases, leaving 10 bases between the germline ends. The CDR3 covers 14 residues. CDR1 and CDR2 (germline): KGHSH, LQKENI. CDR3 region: CASSPGHLNTEAFF. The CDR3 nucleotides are TGTGCCAGCTCACCGGGACACCTAAACACTGAAGCTTTCTTT. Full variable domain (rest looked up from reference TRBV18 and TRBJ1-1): NAGVMQNPRHLVRRRGQEARLRCSPMKGHSHVYWYRQLPEEGLKFMVYLQKENIIDESGMPKERFSAEFPKEGPSILRIQQVVRGDSAAYFCASSPGHLNTEAFFGQGTRLTVV.

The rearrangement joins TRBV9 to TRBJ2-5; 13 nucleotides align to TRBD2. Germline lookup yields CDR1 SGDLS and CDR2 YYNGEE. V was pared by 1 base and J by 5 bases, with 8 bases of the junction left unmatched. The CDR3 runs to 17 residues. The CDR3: CASSVKSGLAGSETQYF. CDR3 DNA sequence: TGTGCCAGCAGCGTAAAGTCGGGACTAGCGGGGTCTGAGACCCAGTACTTC.

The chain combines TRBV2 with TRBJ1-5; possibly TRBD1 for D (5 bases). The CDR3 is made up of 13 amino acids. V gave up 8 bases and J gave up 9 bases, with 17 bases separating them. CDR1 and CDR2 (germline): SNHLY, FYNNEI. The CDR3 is CASLRNSGGPQHF. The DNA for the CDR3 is TGTGCCAGCCTACGGAATTCCGGGGGGCCCCAGCATTTT.

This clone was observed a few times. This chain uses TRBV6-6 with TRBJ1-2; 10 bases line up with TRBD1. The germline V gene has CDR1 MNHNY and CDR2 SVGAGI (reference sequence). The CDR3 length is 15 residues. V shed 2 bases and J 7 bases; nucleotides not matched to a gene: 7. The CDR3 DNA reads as TGTGCCAGCAGTTACCGGGACAGGGGTATCGGTGGCTACACCTTC. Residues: CASSYRDRGIGGYTF.

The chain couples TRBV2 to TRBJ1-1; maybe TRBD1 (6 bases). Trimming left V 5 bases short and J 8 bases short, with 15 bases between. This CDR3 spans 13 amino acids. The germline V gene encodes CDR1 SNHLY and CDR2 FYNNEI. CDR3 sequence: CASSRTGFGEAFF. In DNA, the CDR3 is TGTGCCAGCAGTCGAACAGGGTTCGGGGAAGCTTTCTTT.

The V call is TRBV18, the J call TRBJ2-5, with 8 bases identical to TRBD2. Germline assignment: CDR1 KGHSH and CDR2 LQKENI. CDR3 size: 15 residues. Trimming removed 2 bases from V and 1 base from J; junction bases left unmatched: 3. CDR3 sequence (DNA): TGTGCCAGCTCACCATACGGGGGGGTCCAAGAGACCCAGTACTTC. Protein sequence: CASSPYGGVQETQYF.

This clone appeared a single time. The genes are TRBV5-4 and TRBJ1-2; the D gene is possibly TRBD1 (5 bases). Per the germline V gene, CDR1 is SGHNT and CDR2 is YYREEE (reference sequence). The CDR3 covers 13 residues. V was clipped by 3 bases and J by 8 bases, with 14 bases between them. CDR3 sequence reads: CASSSGGYRGYTF. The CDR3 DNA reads TGTGCCAGCAGCTCCGGGGGTTACAGGGGCTACACCTTC.

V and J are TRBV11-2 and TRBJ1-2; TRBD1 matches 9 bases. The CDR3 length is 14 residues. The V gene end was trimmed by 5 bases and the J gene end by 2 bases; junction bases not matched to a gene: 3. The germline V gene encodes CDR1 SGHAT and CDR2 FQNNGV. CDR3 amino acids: CASSTDRGNYGYTF. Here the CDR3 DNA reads TGTGCCAGCAGCACAGACAGGGGGAACTATGGCTACACCTTC.

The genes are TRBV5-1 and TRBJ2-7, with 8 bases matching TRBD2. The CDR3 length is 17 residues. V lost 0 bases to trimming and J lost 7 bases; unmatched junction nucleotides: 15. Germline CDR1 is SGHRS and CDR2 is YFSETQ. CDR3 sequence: CASSLANGRAGAREQYF. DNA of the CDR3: TGCGCCAGCAGCTTGGCCAACGGTCGAGCGGGAGCTCGGGAGCAGTACTTC.

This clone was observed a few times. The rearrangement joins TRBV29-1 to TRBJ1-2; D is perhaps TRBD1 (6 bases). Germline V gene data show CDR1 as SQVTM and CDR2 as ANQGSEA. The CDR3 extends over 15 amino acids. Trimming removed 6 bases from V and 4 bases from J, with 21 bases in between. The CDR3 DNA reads TGCAGCGTGGGGGTGACAGGACCTAGTGGCTATGGCTACACCTTC. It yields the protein CSVGVTGPSGYGYTF.

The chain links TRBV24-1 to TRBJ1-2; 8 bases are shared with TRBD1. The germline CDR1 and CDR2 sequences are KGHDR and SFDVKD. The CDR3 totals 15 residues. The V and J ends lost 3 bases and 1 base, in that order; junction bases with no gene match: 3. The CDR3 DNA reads TGTGCCACCAGTGATCGGACAGGGAGTAACTATGGCTACACCTTC. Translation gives CATSDRTGSNYGYTF.

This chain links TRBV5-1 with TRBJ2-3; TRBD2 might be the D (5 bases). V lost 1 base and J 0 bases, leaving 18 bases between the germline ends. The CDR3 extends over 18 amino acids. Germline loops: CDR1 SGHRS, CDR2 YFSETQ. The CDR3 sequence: CASSLFVGKGLSTDTQYF. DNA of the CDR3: TGCGCCAGCAGCTTGTTTGTCGGGAAAGGGCTGAGCACAGATACGCAGTATTTT.

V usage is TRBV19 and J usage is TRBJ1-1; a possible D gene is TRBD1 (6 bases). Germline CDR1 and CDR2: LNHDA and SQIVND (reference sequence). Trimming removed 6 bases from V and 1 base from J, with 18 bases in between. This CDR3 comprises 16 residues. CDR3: CASRPPGHSRNTEAFF. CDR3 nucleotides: TGTGCCAGTAGACCTCCGGGACACAGTCGGAACACTGAAGCTTTCTTT. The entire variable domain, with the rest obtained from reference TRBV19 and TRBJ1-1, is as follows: DGGITQSPKYLFRKEGQNVTLSCEQNLNHDAMYWYRQDPGQGLRLIYYSQIVNDFQKGDIAEGYSVSREKKESFPLTVTSAQKNPTAFYLCASRPPGHSRNTEAFFGQGTRLTVV.

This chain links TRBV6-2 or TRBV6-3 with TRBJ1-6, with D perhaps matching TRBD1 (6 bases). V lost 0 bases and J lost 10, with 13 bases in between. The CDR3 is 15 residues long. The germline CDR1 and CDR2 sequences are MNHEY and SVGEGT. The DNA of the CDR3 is TGTGCCAGCAGTTACTCGGCAGGGGCAGGATCACCCCTCCACTTT. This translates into CASSYSAGAGSPLHF.